A selection of T cell receptor beta chains follows, all from one sample in a study of cytomegalovirus exposure and HLA in healthy donors. Generated by immunoSEQ multiplex PCR, the TCRdb table keeps only in-frame clones and is missing some. In the table there are over 150,000 clones, around 82% of which are singletons. The material sequenced was PBMCs. The receptor source for this set is a woman aged 25 to 39 in good health and CMV-seronegative. The CDR3 runs from the conserved cysteine through the conserved F or W. A D gene is named only where the DNA matches it firmly.

TRBV18	NA	CASSPLISNQPQHF
TRBV6-1	TRBD2	CASKKTSGTNEQFF
TRBV6-4	TRBD1	CASSASGTGINYGYTF
TRBV5-6	TRBD1	CASSSNRGSGEKLFF
TRBV5-1	TRBD1	CASSSLPGQGQLPYGYTF
TRBV2	TRBD1	CASSVTGEDSPLHF
TRBV29-1	NA	CSGLNKNTEAFF
TRBV5-1	NA	CASSPTMGRAPNSPLHF
TRBV28	TRBD1	CASSSGQGDEQYF
TRBV19	NA	CASSMALDYGYTF
TRBV12-5	NA	CASGSEIREPQF
TRBV5-6	NA	CASHWAPGLEQYF
TRBV7-8	NA	CASSLVSLGEQYF
TRBV27	TRBD2	CASSLRLAGVSEQYF
TRBV27	TRBD1	CASSMTGERAKNIQYF
TRBV7-7	NA	CASSLRAGATEAFF
TRBV10-3	TRBD1	CAISDPDRVDYGYPF
TRBV10-3	NA	CAASTTSSYNEQFF
TRBV6-6	NA	CASSYPGKRVTQYF
TRBV9	TRBD2	CASSALGGYNTGELFF
TRBV28	NA	CASSFLQVAYEQYF
TRBV18	NA	CASSPEGLNYGYTF
TRBV29-1	TRBD2	CSVAPLGLAVYPDTQYF
TRBV27	TRBD2	CASSVRTSGSYNEQFF
TRBV27	TRBD1	CASRPGTGADLYGYTF
TRBV11-2	NA	CASSPAAGPYEQYF
TRBV4-1	TRBD1	CASSQLGQSSMNTEAFF